One and the same sample provided the 6 T cell receptor beta chains below, sequenced in a study of persistence of HIV-infected CD4 T cells. This was the immunoSEQ version 4 assay in survey mode. Data came from immunoSEQ multiplex PCR; TCRdb stores just in-frame clones and leaves some out. The table includes roughly 60,000 clones, roughly 77% detected once. Antigen specificity for these receptors is unknown. An overlapping HIV-1 Gag peptide pool stimulated these cells at 0.75 to 1 ug/peptide/mL. CD40L-negative CD69-negative CD45RO-high memory CD4+ T cells were sorted as populations depleted of antigen-responding cells. Sequencing was performed on CD4+ T cells sorted from PBMCs after roughly 19-hour stimulation, taken from a patient who received antiretroviral therapy. These receptors were collected from an adult man with HIV who was CMV-seropositive.

The rearrangement joins TRBV19 to TRBJ1-5; D call uncertain. The CDR3 is 13 amino acids. V was trimmed by 3 bases and J by 5 bases, leaving 8 bases between them. Germline lookup yields CDR1 LNHDA and CDR2 SQIVND (reference sequence). DNA of the CDR3: TGTGCCAGTAGTATGAATCGGGATCAGCCCCAGCATTTT. It yields the protein CASSMNRDQPQHF.

The V call is TRBV28, the J call TRBJ2-2; perhaps TRBD1 as D (5 bases). Deletions cut 6 bases from V and 1 base from J, with 9 bases between. Germline V gives CDR1 MDHEN, CDR2 SYDVKM. The CDR3 runs to 14 residues. CDR3 residues: CASSPTENTGELFF. As DNA, the CDR3 is TGTGCCAGCAGCCCGACAGAGAACACCGGGGAGCTGTTTTTT.

This chain connects TRBV24-1 to TRBJ2-3, with TRBD1 as a possible D gene (6 bases). The CDR3 covers 17 residues. The V gene's germline CDR1 is KGHDR and CDR2 SFDVKD. Trimming pared 2 bases from V and 4 bases from J, leaving 18 bases between. The CDR3 coding sequence is TGTGCCACCAGTGATTCCTTGGGGGCCACGGGACCAGATACGCAGTATTTT. Translating it yields CATSDSLGATGPDTQYF.

The chain carries TRBV19 and TRBJ1-6; tentatively, D is TRBD1 (5 bases). Germline-derived CDR1 and CDR2 are LNHDA and SQIVND (reference sequence). Trimming removed 9 bases from V and 5 bases from J, with 14 bases in between. The CDR3 runs to 14 residues. The CDR3 spells CASSQGVDNSPLHF. CDR3 DNA: TGTGCCAGCTCTCAGGGAGTCGATAATTCACCCCTCCACTTT.

The chain joins TRBV3-1 (or the pseudogene TRBV3-2) to TRBJ2-2; D gene uncertain. CDR1 LGHDT and CDR2 YNNKEL come from the germline V gene (reference sequence). V shed 0 bases and J shed 8 bases, with 10 bases lying between them. CDR3 size: 14 residues. CDR3 in amino acids: CASSQEGSRGELFF. In DNA, the CDR3 is TGTGCCAGCAGCCAAGAAGGGTCTAGAGGGGAGCTGTTTTTT.

The gene calls are TRBV30 and TRBJ2-7, with 11 bases matching TRBD1. V shed 3 bases, J shed 3 bases, and the junction held 13 bases outside the gene matches. The CDR3 covers 17 residues. CDR1 and CDR2 from the germline V gene are GTSNPN and SVGIG (reference sequence). DNA for the CDR3: TGTGCCTGGAGCCCGCGGACAGGACAGGGGGCAGACTACGAGCAGTACTTC. Translation: CAWSPRTGQGADYEQYF.